This TCR beta chain was retrieved from a study of shared clonotypes between healthy human individuals. The assay was immunoSEQ multiplex PCR, and TCRdb's table has in-frame clones only and misses some. The sample holds approximately 440,000 clones, approximately 71% seen once. From germline, CDR1 is SGHTS and CDR2 YDEGEE. The CDR3 covers 15 residues. After removal of 0 bases from V and 3 bases from J, the junction contained 1 base not matched to a gene. Study results and limitations: The authors expected sequencing depth to affect clonotype sharing among donors.

For this clone: What it recognizes is unknown.

This TCR came from a woman aged 40 to 50 in good health. Some clones in this sample may be carry-over from other donors' samples. The sequencing sample was made of PBMCs. V is TRBV5-8 and J is TRBJ2-5; 11 bases fit TRBD2. This CDR3 reads CASSLGLAGKETQYF. CDR3 sequence (DNA): TGTGCCAGCAGCTTGGGACTAGCGGGGAAAGAGACCCAGTACTTC.